Listed below are T cell receptor beta chains from one sample, sequenced in a study of blood T cell repertoires in COVID-19. Clones were read by immunoSEQ multiplex PCR, and TCRdb kept only the in-frame ones, dropping some. The profile shows approximately 110,000 clones, 85% of them singletons. The sample comprised peripheral blood. The receptors stem from a human donor in a cohort sampled during active COVID-19. The conserved cysteine and the conserved F or W are not part of the CDR3 here.

v_call cdr3_aa
TRBV19 ASSKGLAGGRITGELF
TRBV5-5 ASSFSTSGGLGTQY
TRBV25-1 ASSAGGGDGYT
TRBV11-3 ASSLGLSTTDTQY
TRBV30 AWSVLGRSTIY
TRBV6-5 ASSYYQGRDNEQF
TRBV5-1 ASSLDGYGYT
TRBV4-3 ASSQERGDSPNEKLF
TRBV3-1/TRBV3-2 ASSQTLDSHTDTQY
TRBV3-1/TRBV3-2 ASSQSNQPQH
TRBV13 ASSPGQGAPPGYT
TRBV6-2/TRBV6-3 ASSYPQGLGNQPQH
TRBV6-6 ASSSPTGINEKLF
TRBV5-1 ASSPVDSVYEQY
TRBV29-1 SVLSTGRYEQY
TRBV28 ASSYRGLVYEQY
TRBV6-2/TRBV6-3 ASSSDIQPQH
TRBV6-2/TRBV6-3 ASSLAGDTYNEQF
TRBV30 AWSVITSAEAF
TRBV9 ASSVAGTPYEQY
TRBV5-5 ASSRGQGGGYT
TRBV5-5 ASSQNRDRYQPQH
TRBV29-1 SVGPGQGDIQY
TRBV6-6 ASSPDRARTYEQY
TRBV24-1 ATKRGGTDTQY
TRBV6-2/TRBV6-3 ASSYGRTGRGRDTQY
TRBV7-2 ASSLDRTGVRNEQY
TRBV2 ASSDREDTEAF
TRBV3-1/TRBV3-2 ASSLRWGGMYTEAF
TRBV15 ATSRPRAGTRDYGYT
TRBV29-1 SALSGEGSY
TRBV10-3 AISEFEGNTEAF
TRBV6-5 ASSSDFAGNTIY
TRBV18 ASSPIQGAQAGELF
TRBV6-5 ASRPTENTEAF
TRBV18 ASSPAATNEKLF
TRBV28 ASSWGLAGPYNEQF
TRBV7-2 ASRLTIDQPQH
TRBV30 AWFPLDTLTYEQY
TRBV19 ASRQGLHNEQF